The 30 T cell receptor beta chains given below trace back to one sample, sequenced in a study of control samples from healthy donors and cancer patients. Using immunoSEQ multiplex PCR, the repertoire was profiled, and TCRdb retains in-frame clones only, with some absent. The sample contains roughly 68,000 clones, 83% of which appear only once. Sequenced input: blood. The receptors were sampled from a man aged 60 to 69 in good health.

The V call is TRBV11-2, the J call TRBJ1-2, with D possibly matching TRBD1 (5 bases). Trimming pared 4 bases from V and 5 bases from J, leaving 11 bases between. CDR1 is SGHAT and CDR2 is FQNNGV in the germline V gene. The CDR3 spans 13 residues. The DNA for the CDR3 is TGTGCCAGCAGCTACCGGGACTCATATGGCTACACCTTC. It encodes CASSYRDSYGYTF.

V and J are TRBV11-2 and TRBJ2-7; D is undetermined. V was trimmed by 7 bases and J by 0 bases, leaving 10 bases between them. The length of the CDR3 is 13 residues. Per the germline V gene, CDR1 is SGHAT and CDR2 is FQNNGV. CDR3 sequence reads: CASTPPSSYEQYF. The CDR3 DNA reads TGTGCCAGCACTCCTCCGTCCTCCTACGAGCAGTACTTC.

The J gene is TRBJ2-2, the V gene TRBV9; 9 bases agree with TRBD1. Germline V gene sequence: CDR1 SGDLS, CDR2 YYNGEE. This CDR3 contains 15 residues. The junction had 11 bases not matched to a gene; V was cut back by 8 bases and J by 6 bases. The CDR3 DNA sequence: TGTGCCAGTGAGAGGGGACAGGGTGAGGCCGGGGAGCTGTTTTTT. It encodes CASERGQGEAGELFF.

The V gene is TRBV7-2, the J gene TRBJ2-5; 7 bases align to TRBD1. The CDR3 consists of 15 residues. Germline loops: CDR1 SGHTA, CDR2 FQGNSA. Trimming at V came to 1 base and at J to 4 bases, leaving 6 bases not matched to a gene. The CDR3 sequence: CASSLEGQRPETQYF. DNA of the CDR3: TGTGCCAGCAGCTTAGAGGGACAGAGGCCAGAGACCCAGTACTTC.

The chain couples TRBV19 to TRBJ1-6, with D maybe TRBD1 (6 bases). The CDR3 spans 15 residues. Germline V gene lookup returns CDR1 LNHDA and CDR2 SQIVND (reference sequence). Trimming took 6 bases from V and 7 from J, leaving 16 bases between them. CDR3 DNA sequence: TGTGCCAGTAGCCCTGCAGGGGCGGGGAATTCACCCCTCCACTTT. This gives the protein CASSPAGAGNSPLHF.

The chain couples TRBV7-2 to TRBJ2-5; maybe TRBD1 (5 bases). The germline CDR1 and CDR2 sequences are SGHTA and FQGNSA. This CDR3 comprises 13 residues. V lost 2 bases to trimming and J lost 4 bases, with 8 bases between them. The CDR3 loop is CASSLWGGETQYF. Here the CDR3 DNA reads TGTGCCAGCAGCTTATGGGGCGGAGAGACCCAGTACTTC.

The chain joins TRBV4-2 to TRBJ2-5; D remains ambiguous. The CDR3 runs 15 residues. The germline V and J ends were trimmed by 4 bases and 4 bases, with 16 bases remaining between them. Germline V gene sequence: CDR1 LGHNA, CDR2 YNFKEQ. The CDR3, as DNA: TGTGCCAGCAGCCCTGAGTTTTTGGATGGAGAGACCCAGTACTTC. This sequence encodes CASSPEFLDGETQYF.

In nucleotides, the CDR3 is TGTGCCAGCAGCTCCTCTGGACAGGGGGCGGAAAGGGAAAAACTGTTTTTT. Amino acids: CASSSSGQGAEREKLFF. The rearrangement joins TRBV13 to TRBJ1-4; 11 nucleotides align to TRBD1. From germline, CDR1 is PRHDT and CDR2 FYEKMQ (reference sequence). J gave up 8 bases and V 4 bases, and 12 bases lay outside the gene matches. This CDR3 is built from 17 residues.

The chain is built from TRBV20-1 and TRBJ2-3, with 7 bases fitting TRBD2. V dropped 3 bases and J dropped 2; count of bases not matched to a gene: 11. Germline V gene lookup returns CDR1 DFQATT and CDR2 SNEGSKA (reference sequence). The CDR3 runs to 16 residues. CDR3 DNA sequence: TGCAGTGCTAGTAAAAGAGCTAGCGGCTACACAGATACGCAGTATTTT. Amino acid sequence: CSASKRASGYTDTQYF.

There are a few counts of this clone. V and J are TRBV2 and TRBJ1-4, with TRBD1 matching 7 bases. Germline V gene sequence: CDR1 SNHLY, CDR2 FYNNEI. The junction had 14 bases not matched to a gene; V was cut back by 8 bases and J by 5 bases. The CDR3 runs to 16 residues. The CDR3 DNA reads as TGTGCCAGCTCCCCCAGAAAACCGGGACAGAATGAAAAACTGTTTTTT. Its translation is CASSPRKPGQNEKLFF. Full variable domain (remainder filled in from reference TRBV2 and TRBJ1-4): EPEVTQTPSHQVTQMGQEVILRCVPISNHLYFYWYRQILGQKVEFLVSFYNNEISEKSEIFDDQFSVERPDGSNFTLKIRSTKLEDSAMYFCASSPRKPGQNEKLFFGSGTQLSVL.

The gene calls are TRBV19 and TRBJ1-2; D uncertain. The CDR3 sequence is 13 residues long. Trimming shortened V by 1 base and J by 10 bases, and 13 bases separated the two germline ends. Germline lookup yields CDR1 LNHDA and CDR2 SQIVND (reference sequence). CDR3 sequence reads: CASSIVFEFDYTF. The CDR3 DNA follows: TGTGCCAGTAGTATAGTTTTCGAGTTTGACTACACCTTC.

The sample holds a few counts of this clone. The CDR3 bases are TGTGCCAGCAGCTTCGGCGCGGAGCACTATGGCTACACCTTC. Translating it yields CASSFGAEHYGYTF. V is TRBV7-2 and J is TRBJ1-2; D uncertain. This CDR3 has 14 amino acids. The germline V and J ends were trimmed by 3 bases and 3 bases, with 11 bases remaining between them. Germline CDR1 reads SGHTA; CDR2 reads FQGNSA.

A single count supports this clone. V is TRBV4-2 and J is TRBJ2-1; 11 nucleotides agree with TRBD2. This CDR3 is 17 amino acids long. The J segment lost 5 bases and the V segment lost 0 bases, leaving 6 bases of the junction unmatched. Germline V gene lookup returns CDR1 LGHNA and CDR2 YNFKEQ. CDR3 sequence: CASSQDWGTSGHNEQFF. CDR3 bases: TGTGCCAGCAGCCAAGATTGGGGGACTAGCGGTCACAATGAGCAGTTCTTC.

The rearrangement links TRBV4-2 to TRBJ2-2, with unresolved D. The germline V and J ends were trimmed by 8 bases and 2 bases, with 18 bases remaining between them. The CDR3 loop spans 16 amino acids. CDR1 is LGHNA and CDR2 is YNFKEQ in the germline V gene. The CDR3 sequence is CASSSLSGLNTGELFF. The CDR3 coding sequence is TGTGCCAGCTCCTCTCTCAGTGGCCTTAACACCGGGGAGCTGTTTTTT.

This clone occurred once. The V gene is TRBV2, the J gene TRBJ2-1, with TRBD2 matching 8 bases. CDR3 length: 13 residues. Trimming removed 7 bases from V and 4 bases from J; junction bases left unmatched: 3. The V gene's germline CDR1 is SNHLY and CDR2 FYNNEI. Here the CDR3 reads CASNREGYNEQFF. The DNA of the CDR3 is TGTGCCAGCAATCGGGAGGGTTACAATGAGCAGTTCTTC.

The chain recombines TRBV5-1 with TRBJ1-2, with TRBD1 matching 9 bases. The germline CDR1 and CDR2 sequences are SGHRS and YFSETQ. The ends lost 0 bases at V and 4 bases at J; junction bases unmatched: 7. CDR3 size: 16 residues. The CDR3 DNA is TGCGCCAGCAGCTTGGCACAGGGGGCGAGTAGCTATGGCTACACCTTC. Its translation is CASSLAQGASSYGYTF.

This clone was seen only once. This rearrangement joins TRBV7-9 to TRBJ2-5; D may correspond to TRBD1 or TRBD2 (5 bases each). V lost 2 bases and J 4 bases, leaving 11 bases between the germline ends. The germline gives CDR1 SEHNR, CDR2 FQNEAQ (reference sequence). CDR3 length: 14 amino acids. The CDR3 coding sequence is TGTGCCAGCAGCTTATCATCCGGGACAGAGACCCAGTACTTC. Translation gives CASSLSSGTETQYF.

This clone appeared once. The chain joins TRBV7-9 to TRBJ2-7; 10 positions match TRBD2. The CDR3 is 15 amino acids. V shed 4 bases, J shed 0 bases, and the junction held 3 bases outside the gene matches. CDR1 is SEHNR and CDR2 is FQNEAQ in the germline V gene (reference sequence). This CDR3 is CASSSGTSASYEQYF. CDR3 DNA sequence: TGTGCCAGCAGCTCCGGGACTAGCGCCTCCTACGAGCAGTACTTC.

This clone was picked up one time. V gene TRBV19 combines with J gene TRBJ2-7; maybe TRBD1 (6 bases). This CDR3 contains 13 residues. V lost 3 bases and J lost 2, with 8 bases in between. The germline CDR1 and CDR2 sequences are LNHDA and SQIVND (reference sequence). DNA of the CDR3: TGTGCCAGTAGTATGTCAGGGGCCTACGAGCAGTACTTC. This sequence encodes CASSMSGAYEQYF.

V is TRBV2 and J is TRBJ1-2; 8 bases fit TRBD1. Germline V lookup: CDR1 SNHLY, CDR2 FYNNEI. The CDR3 consists of 12 residues. V lost 4 bases, J lost 8 bases, and 3 bases stayed unmatched. This CDR3 is CASSGTGFGYTF. CDR3 nucleotide sequence: TGTGCCAGCAGTGGGACAGGGTTCGGCTACACCTTC. The full variable domain, its missing parts supplied by reference TRBV2 and TRBJ1-2, is EPEVTQTPSHQVTQMGQEVILRCVPISNHLYFYWYRQILGQKVEFLVSFYNNEISEKSEIFDDQFSVERPDGSNFTLKIRSTKLEDSAMYFCASSGTGFGYTFGSGTRLTVV.

This chain connects TRBV12-3 or TRBV12-4 to TRBJ1-2; D not certain. This CDR3 contains 11 residues. V shed 2 bases and J shed 8 bases, with 6 bases lying between them. CDR3 DNA: TGTGCCAGCAGTTTATGGCAGGGCTACACCTTC. Translating gives CASSLWQGYTF.

The chain recombines TRBV7-2 with TRBJ2-3, with D perhaps matching TRBD2 (6 bases). V dropped 1 base and J dropped 8 bases, with 13 bases sitting between them. Germline CDR1 and CDR2: SGHTA and FQGNSA. This CDR3 region has 14 residues. CDR3 sequence reads: CASSLDRERATQYF. In DNA, the CDR3 is TGTGCCAGCAGCTTAGATCGGGAGAGGGCTACGCAGTATTTT.

The chain has TRBV2 and TRBJ1-1; D uncertain. CDR1 is SNHLY and CDR2 is FYNNEI in the germline V gene. CDR3 length: 17 amino acids. The V end was cut by 0 bases, the J end by 1 base, with 15 bases between. The CDR3 loop reads CASSEALQATRNTEAFF. The CDR3 DNA follows: TGTGCCAGCAGTGAAGCGCTCCAAGCGACCAGGAACACTGAAGCTTTCTTT.

This sequence joins TRBV10-3 and TRBJ1-6; D might be TRBD1 (5 bases). V dropped 3 bases and J dropped 5 bases, with 5 bases sitting between them. Germline V gives CDR1 ENHRY, CDR2 SYGVKD. This CDR3 is 13 amino acids long. CDR3 protein: CAISEQDNSPLHF. Written as DNA, the CDR3 is TGTGCCATCAGTGAACAGGATAATTCACCCCTCCACTTT.

This CDR3 is CASSSNLQGSSYEQYF. The CDR3 DNA reads as TGTGCCAGCAGTTCGAACCTCCAGGGTAGCTCCTACGAGCAGTACTTC. The chain has TRBV27 and TRBJ2-7, with D perhaps matching TRBD1 (5 bases). The CDR3 is made up of 16 amino acids. V was clipped by 4 bases and J by 0 bases, with 16 bases between them. Per the germline V gene, CDR1 is MNHEY and CDR2 is SMNVEV (reference sequence).

The chain uses TRBV5-1 and TRBJ2-3; 7 bases agree with TRBD2. CDR1 and CDR2 (germline): SGHRS, YFSETQ. V lost 0 bases, J lost 2 bases, and 6 bases stayed unmatched. There are 16 residues in the CDR3. In nucleotides, the CDR3 is TGCGCCAGCAGCTTGGAGCCAGCGGGGTACACAGATACGCAGTATTTT. It translates to CASSLEPAGYTDTQYF.

The chain links TRBV19 to TRBJ2-6, with D uncertain. V lost 5 bases and J lost 0, with 8 bases in between. CDR1 LNHDA and CDR2 SQIVND come from the germline V gene (reference sequence). The CDR3 is 15 amino acids. As DNA, the CDR3 is TGTGCCAGTAGTCCGGACGGCTCTGGGGCCAACGTCCTGACTTTC. Protein product: CASSPDGSGANVLTF.

This chain uses TRBV3-1 (or the pseudogene TRBV3-2) with TRBJ2-7; the D gene is possibly TRBD2 (6 bases). The CDR3 totals 14 residues. Germline V gene sequence: CDR1 LGHDT, CDR2 YNNKEL (reference sequence). Trimming left V 1 base short and J 3 bases short, with 10 bases between. The CDR3 DNA is TGTGCCAGCAGCCAAGCGGGACTGGACTACGAGCAGTACTTC. This gives the protein CASSQAGLDYEQYF.

This chain uses TRBV7-2 with TRBJ1-6, with D maybe TRBD1 (5 bases). Trimming shortened V by 4 bases and J by 11 bases, and 12 bases separated the two germline ends. The CDR3 length is 13 residues. Germline values: CDR1 SGHTA, CDR2 FQGNSA. CDR3 sequence (DNA): TGTGCCAGCAGCTACACCAGGGAAACACCCCTCCACTTT. Translated: CASSYTRETPLHF.

This chain joins TRBV24-1 and TRBJ2-1; 7 bases line up with TRBD2. This CDR3 is 16 amino acids long. The V segment lost 2 bases and the J segment 6 bases; nucleotides outside the gene matches: 9. Germline V gene data show CDR1 as KGHDR and CDR2 as SFDVKD. Written as DNA, the CDR3 is TGTGCCACCAGTGATTGGACGGGAGGACCGATCAATGAGCAGTTCTTC. Its protein is CATSDWTGGPINEQFF.